The clone carrying this T cell receptor (beta chain) was picked up many times. Its antigen is still unknown. PCR was performed a second time for roughly 7 to 11 cycles using a sample-barcoded 5' primer and a J-beta primer mix. TCRdb processed the 5' RACE reads anew with MiXCR; each CDR3 protein has one entry. The sample carries hundreds of thousands of distinct CDR3 sequences, about 30% recorded once. The sample comes from a study of blood T cells in healthy people across ages. V was clipped by 7 bases and J by 15 bases; unmatched bases: 10. The CDR3 has 12 amino acids. Overall study results and limits: Lack of knowledge of donor CMV status possibly confounded expanded clonotype changes.

Sequences were obtained from blood. J is TRBJ2-1 and V is TRBV12-3 or TRBV12-4; 9 bases line up with TRBD1. This clonotype was obtained from a woman older than 75 in good health. CDR3 amino acids: CASTPDRGGLFF. The DNA of the CDR3 is TGTGCCAGCACCCCGGACAGGGGCGGGTTGTTCTTC.